This TCR beta chain came from a study of spatial heterogeneity in lung cancer. Study context: Each distinct TCR and UMI combination averaged more than ten appearances in raw reads.

With regard to this clonotype: Its antigen remains unknown.

The CDR3 extends over 12 amino acids. V was cut by 3 bases and J by 6 bases, with 8 bases left in between. Germline loops: CDR1 SEHNR, CDR2 FQNEAQ (reference sequence). Time point defined: sample taken at primary tumor resection. Material for sequencing was whole RNA from tumor, nontumor lung or frozen PBMC, left unsorted. All TCR cDNA molecules were individually tagged with a unique molecular identifier. A single record per CDR3 protein comes from TCRdb applying MiXCR to the 5' RACE reads. Of just over 25,000 distinct CDR3 sequences in the sample, more than 10% were seen once. Study-wide points: Compared with follow-up, resection was when ubiquitous expanded tumor TCRs appeared in blood more.

Specimen: PBMCs, collected at surgery. V usage is TRBV7-9 and J usage is TRBJ1-2; D gene uncertain. The sequence was obtained from a female donor with early-stage non-small cell lung cancer. CDR3 residues: CASSFLENGYTF. In DNA form, the CDR3 reads TGTGCCAGCAGCTTCCTGGAGAATGGCTACACCTTC.